This paragraph covers one T cell receptor (beta chain) sequence. The record originates from a study of ipilimumab plus nivolumab after autologous stem cell transplantation. Across the study: Myeloma cases were transplant-naive high-risk or relapsed within 3 years post first autologous transplant.

Method: immunoSEQ multiplex PCR; TCRdb's copy keeps in-frame clones and lacks some. This sample has fewer than 10,000 clones, with roughly 71% found just once. This TCR came from a female donor with multiple myeloma. The specimen comprised PBMCs, sampled in a trial of ipilimumab plus nivolumab as post-transplant consolidation.

The CDR3 here is CASSLERGANTGELFF. The CDR3 DNA sequence: TGTGCCAGCAGCTTAGAGCGGGGGGCCAACACCGGGGAGCTGTTTTTT. The J gene is TRBJ2-2, the V gene TRBV7-2, with TRBD2 identical over 9 bases. The CDR3 loop spans 16 amino acids. Germline values: CDR1 SGHTA, CDR2 FQGNSA. V shed 1 base and J 2 bases; nucleotides not matched to a gene: 2.